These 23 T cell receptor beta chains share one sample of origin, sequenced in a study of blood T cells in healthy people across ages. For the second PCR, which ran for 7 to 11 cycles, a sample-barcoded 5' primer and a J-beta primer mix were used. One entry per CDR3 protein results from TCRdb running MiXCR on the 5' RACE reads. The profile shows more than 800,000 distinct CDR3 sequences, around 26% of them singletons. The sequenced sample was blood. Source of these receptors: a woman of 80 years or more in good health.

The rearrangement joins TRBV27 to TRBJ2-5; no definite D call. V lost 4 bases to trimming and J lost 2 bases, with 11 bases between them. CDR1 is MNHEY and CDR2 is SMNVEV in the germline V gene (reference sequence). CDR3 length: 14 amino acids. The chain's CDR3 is CASSSVSSQETQYF. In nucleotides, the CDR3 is TGTGCCAGCAGTTCCGTATCTAGTCAAGAGACCCAGTACTTC.

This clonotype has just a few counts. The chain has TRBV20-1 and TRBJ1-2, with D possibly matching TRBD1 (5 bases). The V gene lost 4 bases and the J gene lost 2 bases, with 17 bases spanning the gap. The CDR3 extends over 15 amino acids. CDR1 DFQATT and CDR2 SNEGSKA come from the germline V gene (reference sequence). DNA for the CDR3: TGCAGTGCTACCCCAAACCAGGGATCAAACTATGGCTACACCTTC. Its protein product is CSATPNQGSNYGYTF.

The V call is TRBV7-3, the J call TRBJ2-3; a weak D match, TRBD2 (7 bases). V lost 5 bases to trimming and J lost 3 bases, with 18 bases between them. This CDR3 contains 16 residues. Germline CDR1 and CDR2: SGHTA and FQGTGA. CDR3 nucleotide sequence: TGTGCCAGCAGCCAAAGGGGGGGGGCCGGGACAGATACGCAGTATTTT. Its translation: CASSQRGGAGTDTQYF.

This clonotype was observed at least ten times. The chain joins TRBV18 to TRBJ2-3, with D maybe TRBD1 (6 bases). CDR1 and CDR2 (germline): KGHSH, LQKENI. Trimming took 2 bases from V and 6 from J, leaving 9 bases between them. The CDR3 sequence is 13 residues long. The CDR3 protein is CASSPNRVDTQYF. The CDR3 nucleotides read TGTGCCAGCTCACCAAACAGGGTGGATACGCAGTATTTT.

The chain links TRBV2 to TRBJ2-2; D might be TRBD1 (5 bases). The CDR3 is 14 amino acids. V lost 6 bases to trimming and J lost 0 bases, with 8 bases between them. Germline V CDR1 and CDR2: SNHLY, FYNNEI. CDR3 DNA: TGTGCCAGCAGGGACACCGCGAACACCGGGGAGCTGTTTTTT. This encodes CASRDTANTGELFF.

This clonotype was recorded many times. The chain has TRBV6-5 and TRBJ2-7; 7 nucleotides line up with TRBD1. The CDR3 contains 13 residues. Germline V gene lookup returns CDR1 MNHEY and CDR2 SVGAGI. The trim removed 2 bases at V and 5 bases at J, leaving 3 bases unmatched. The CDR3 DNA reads TGTGCCAGCAGTTACGGACAGGTGAACGAGCAGTACTTC. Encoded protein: CASSYGQVNEQYF.

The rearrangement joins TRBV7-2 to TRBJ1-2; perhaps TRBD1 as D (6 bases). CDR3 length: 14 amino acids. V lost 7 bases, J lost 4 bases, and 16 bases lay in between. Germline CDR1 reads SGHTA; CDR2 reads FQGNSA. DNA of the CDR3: TGTGCCAGCAACCCGACCCAGGGGATCTATGGCTACACCTTC. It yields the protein CASNPTQGIYGYTF.

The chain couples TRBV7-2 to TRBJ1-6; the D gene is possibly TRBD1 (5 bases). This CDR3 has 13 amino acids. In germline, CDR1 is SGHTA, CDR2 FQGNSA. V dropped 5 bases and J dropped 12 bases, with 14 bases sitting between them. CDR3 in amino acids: CASSPRGPGPLHF. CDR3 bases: TGTGCCAGCAGCCCAAGGGGCCCCGGACCCCTCCACTTT.

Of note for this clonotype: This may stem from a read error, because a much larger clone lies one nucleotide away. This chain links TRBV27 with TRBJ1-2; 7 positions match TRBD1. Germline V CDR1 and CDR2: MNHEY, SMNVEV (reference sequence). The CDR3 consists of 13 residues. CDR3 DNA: TGTGCCGGCAGTTTTCGACAGGGCCATGGCTACACCTTC. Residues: CAGSFRQGHGYTF.

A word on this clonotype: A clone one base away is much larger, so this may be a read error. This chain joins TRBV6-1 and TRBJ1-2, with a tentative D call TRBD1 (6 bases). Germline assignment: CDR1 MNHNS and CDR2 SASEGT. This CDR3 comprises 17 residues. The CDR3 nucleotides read TGTGCCAGCAGTGAAGGTCCCCCCTGGACAGTTAACTATGGCCACACCTTC. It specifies CASSEGPPWTVNYGHTF.

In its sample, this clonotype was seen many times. CDR3 DNA sequence: TGTGCCAGCAGCCAAGATTGGGAGGAGACCCAGTACTTC. Translation: CASSQDWEETQYF. This chain links TRBV4-2 with TRBJ2-5; the D gene is possibly TRBD2 (5 bases). There are 13 residues in the CDR3. Germline V gene data show CDR1 as LGHNA and CDR2 as YNFKEQ. V dropped 0 bases and J dropped 5 bases, with 7 bases sitting between them.

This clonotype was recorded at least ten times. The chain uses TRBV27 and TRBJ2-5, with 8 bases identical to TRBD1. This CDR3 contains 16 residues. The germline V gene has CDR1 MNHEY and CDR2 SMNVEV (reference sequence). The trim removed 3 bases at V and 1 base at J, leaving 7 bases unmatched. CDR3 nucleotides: TGTGCCAGCAGTTTTTTAAAAGGGACAGGCCAAGAGACCCAGTACTTC. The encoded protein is CASSFLKGTGQETQYF.

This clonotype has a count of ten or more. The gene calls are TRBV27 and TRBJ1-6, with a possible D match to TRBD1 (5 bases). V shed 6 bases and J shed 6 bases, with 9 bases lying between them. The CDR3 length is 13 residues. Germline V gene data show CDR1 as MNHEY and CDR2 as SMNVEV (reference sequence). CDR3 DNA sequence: TGTGCCAGCAGCCAGGGTCCTAATTCACCCCTCCACTTT. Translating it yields CASSQGPNSPLHF.

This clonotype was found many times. In nucleotides, the CDR3 is TGTGCCAGCAGTTTGGGACAGCCCTACGAGCAGTACTTC. The encoded protein is CASSLGQPYEQYF. The chain combines TRBV28 with TRBJ2-4, with 7 nucleotides matching TRBD1. The J call is doubtful: the DNA matches TRBJ2-7 better. The CDR3 length is 13 residues. CDR1 is MDHEN and CDR2 is SYDVKM in the germline V gene.

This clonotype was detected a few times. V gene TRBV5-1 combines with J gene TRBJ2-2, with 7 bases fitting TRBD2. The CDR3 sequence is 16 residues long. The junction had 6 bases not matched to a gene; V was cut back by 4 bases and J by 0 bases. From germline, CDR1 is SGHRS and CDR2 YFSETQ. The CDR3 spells CASSIRGDSNTGELFF. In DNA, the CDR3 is TGCGCCAGCAGCATCCGGGGGGATTCGAACACCGGGGAGCTGTTTTTT.

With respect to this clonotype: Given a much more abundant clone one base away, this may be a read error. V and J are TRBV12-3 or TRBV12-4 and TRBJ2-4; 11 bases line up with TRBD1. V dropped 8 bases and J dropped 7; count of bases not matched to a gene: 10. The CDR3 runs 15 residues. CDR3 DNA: TGTGCCAGCGGTCTCGGACAGGGGGCTTGGAACATTCAGTACTTC. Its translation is CASGLGQGAWNIQYF.

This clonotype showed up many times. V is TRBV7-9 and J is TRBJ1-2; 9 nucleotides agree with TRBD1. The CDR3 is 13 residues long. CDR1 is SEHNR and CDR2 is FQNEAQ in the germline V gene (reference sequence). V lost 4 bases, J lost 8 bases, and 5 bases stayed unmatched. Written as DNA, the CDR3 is TGTGCCAGCAGCTCGACAGGGGGGGTAGGCTACACCTTC. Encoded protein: CASSSTGGVGYTF. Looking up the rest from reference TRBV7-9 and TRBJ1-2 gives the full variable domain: DTGVSQNPRHKITKRGQNVTFRCDPISEHNRLYWYRQTLGQGPEFLTYFQNEAQLEKSRLLSDRFSAERPKGSFSTLEIQRTEQGDSAMYLCASSSTGGVGYTFGSGTRLTVV.

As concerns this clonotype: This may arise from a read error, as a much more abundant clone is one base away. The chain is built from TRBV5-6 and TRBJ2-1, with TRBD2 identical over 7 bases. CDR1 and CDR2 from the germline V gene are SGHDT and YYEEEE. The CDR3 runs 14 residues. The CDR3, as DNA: TGTGTCAGCAGCGTGGGACTAACTTTCGCTGAGCAGTTCTTC. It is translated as CVSSVGLTFAEQFF.

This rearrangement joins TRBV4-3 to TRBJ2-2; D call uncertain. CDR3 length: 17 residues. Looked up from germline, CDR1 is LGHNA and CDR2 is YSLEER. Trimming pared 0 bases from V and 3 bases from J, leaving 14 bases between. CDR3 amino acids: CASSQESPPGYTGELFF. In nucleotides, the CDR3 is TGCGCCAGCAGCCAAGAGAGTCCGCCAGGTTACACCGGGGAGCTGTTTTTT.

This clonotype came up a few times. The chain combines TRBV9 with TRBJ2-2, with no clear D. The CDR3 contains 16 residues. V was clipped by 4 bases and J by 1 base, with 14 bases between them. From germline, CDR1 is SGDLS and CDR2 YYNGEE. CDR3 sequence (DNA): TGTGCCAGCAGCCCTCTGCAGACGATGAACACCGGGGAGCTGTTTTTT. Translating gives CASSPLQTMNTGELFF.

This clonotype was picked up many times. CDR3 sequence: CASSRSRGWETQYF. The CDR3 nucleotides read TGTGCCAGCAGCCGGTCGAGGGGGTGGGAGACCCAGTACTTC. The V and J genes are TRBV3-1 and TRBJ2-5, with D possibly matching TRBD1 (6 bases). The CDR3 is 14 residues long. V lost 4 bases and J lost 5, with 14 bases in between. Germline V lookup: CDR1 LGHDT, CDR2 YNNKEL (reference sequence).

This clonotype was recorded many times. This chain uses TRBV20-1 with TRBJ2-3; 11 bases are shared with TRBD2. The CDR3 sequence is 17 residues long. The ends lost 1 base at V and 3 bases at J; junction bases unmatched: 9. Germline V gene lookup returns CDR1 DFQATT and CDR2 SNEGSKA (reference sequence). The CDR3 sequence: CSARGLAGMGRTDTQYF. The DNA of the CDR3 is TGCAGTGCTAGAGGACTAGCGGGGATGGGGAGAACAGATACGCAGTATTTT.

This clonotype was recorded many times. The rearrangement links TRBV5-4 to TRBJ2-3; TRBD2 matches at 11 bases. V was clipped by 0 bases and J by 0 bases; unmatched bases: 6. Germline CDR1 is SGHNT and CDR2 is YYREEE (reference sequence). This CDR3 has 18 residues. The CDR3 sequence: CASSLAASGGPSTDTQYF. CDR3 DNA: TGTGCCAGCAGCTTGGCGGCTAGCGGGGGGCCTAGCACAGATACGCAGTATTTT.